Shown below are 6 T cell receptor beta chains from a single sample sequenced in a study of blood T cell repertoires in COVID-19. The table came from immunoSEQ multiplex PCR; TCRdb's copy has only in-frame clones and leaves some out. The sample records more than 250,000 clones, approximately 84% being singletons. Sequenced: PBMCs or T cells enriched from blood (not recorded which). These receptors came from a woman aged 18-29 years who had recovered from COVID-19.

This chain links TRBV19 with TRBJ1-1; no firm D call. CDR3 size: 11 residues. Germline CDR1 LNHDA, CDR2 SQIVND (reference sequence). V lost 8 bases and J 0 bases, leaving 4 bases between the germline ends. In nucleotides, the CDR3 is TGTGCCAGTCATGTGAACACTGAAGCTTTCTTT. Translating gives CASHVNTEAFF.

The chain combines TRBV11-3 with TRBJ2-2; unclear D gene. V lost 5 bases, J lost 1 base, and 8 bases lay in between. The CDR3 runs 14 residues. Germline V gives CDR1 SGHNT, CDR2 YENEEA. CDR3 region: CASSPRLNTGELFF. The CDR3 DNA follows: TGTGCCAGCAGCCCACGACTGAACACCGGGGAGCTGTTTTTT. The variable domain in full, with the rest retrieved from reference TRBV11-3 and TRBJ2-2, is EAGVVQSPRYKIIEKKQPVAFWCNPISGHNTLYWYLQNLGQGPELLIRYENEEAVDDSQLPKDRFSAERLKGVDSTLKIQPAELGDSAVYLCASSPRLNTGELFFGEGSRLTVL.

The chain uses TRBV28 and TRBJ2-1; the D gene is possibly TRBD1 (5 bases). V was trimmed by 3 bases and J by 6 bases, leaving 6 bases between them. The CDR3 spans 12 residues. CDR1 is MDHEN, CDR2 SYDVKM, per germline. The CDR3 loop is CASSFQGNEQFF. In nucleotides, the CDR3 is TGTGCCAGCAGTTTCCAGGGCAATGAGCAGTTCTTC.

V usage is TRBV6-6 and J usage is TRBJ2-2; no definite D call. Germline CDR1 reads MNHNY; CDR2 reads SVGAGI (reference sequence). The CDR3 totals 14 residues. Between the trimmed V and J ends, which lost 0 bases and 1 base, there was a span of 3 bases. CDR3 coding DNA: TGTGCCAGCAGTTACTCACAGAACACCGGGGAGCTGTTTTTT. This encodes CASSYSQNTGELFF.

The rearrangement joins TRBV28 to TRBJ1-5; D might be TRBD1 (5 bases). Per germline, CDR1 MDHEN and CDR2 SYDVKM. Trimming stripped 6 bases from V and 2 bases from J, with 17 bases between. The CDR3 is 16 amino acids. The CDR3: CASRPGEGRGNQPQHF. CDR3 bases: TGTGCCAGCAGACCCGGGGAGGGGAGGGGCAATCAGCCCCAGCATTTT.

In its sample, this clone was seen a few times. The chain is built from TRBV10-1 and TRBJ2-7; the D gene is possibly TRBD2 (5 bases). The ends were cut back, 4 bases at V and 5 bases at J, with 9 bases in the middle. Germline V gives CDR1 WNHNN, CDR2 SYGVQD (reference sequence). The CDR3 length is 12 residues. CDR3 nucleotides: TGCGCCAGCAGTGGGTACGGGAACGAGCAGTACTTC. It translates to CASSGYGNEQYF.